This T cell receptor (beta chain) is drawn from a study of shared clonotypes between healthy human individuals. Study conclusions and caveats: Only blood underwent sampling, and tissue repertoires likely differ.

The CDR3 sequence is 17 residues long. V gave up 3 bases and J gave up 2 bases; unmatched junction bases: 10. In germline, CDR1 is ENHRY, CDR2 SYGVKD. To note about this clone: What it binds is unknown.

TCRdb keeps only in-frame clones here, not all; method: immunoSEQ multiplex PCR. The sample holds over 1.4 million clones, roughly 97% seen once. The sequenced sample consisted of naive CD4+ T cells sorted from blood. Subset reported: CD45RA+ positively selected. This clonotype was sampled from a man younger than 45 in good health. The chain employs TRBV10-3 and TRBJ2-4; 7 bases map to TRBD1. CDR3 protein: CAISDPPGGLTKNIQYF. The CDR3, as DNA: TGTGCCATCAGTGACCCCCCAGGGGGATTAACCAAAAACATTCAGTACTTC.